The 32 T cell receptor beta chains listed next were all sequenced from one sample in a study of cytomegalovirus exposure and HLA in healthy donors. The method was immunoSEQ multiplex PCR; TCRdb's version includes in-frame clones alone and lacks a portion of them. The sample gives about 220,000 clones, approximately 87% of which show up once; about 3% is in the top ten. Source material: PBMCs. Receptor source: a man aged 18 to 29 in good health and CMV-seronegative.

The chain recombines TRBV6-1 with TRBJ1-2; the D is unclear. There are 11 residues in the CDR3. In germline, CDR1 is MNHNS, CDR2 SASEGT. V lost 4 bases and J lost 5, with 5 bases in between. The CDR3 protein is CASSATYGYTF. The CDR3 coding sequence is TGTGCCAGCAGTGCGACATATGGCTACACCTTC.

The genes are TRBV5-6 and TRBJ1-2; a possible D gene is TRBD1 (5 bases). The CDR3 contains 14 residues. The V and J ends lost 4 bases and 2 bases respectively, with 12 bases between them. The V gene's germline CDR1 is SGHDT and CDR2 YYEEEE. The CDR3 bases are TGTGCCAGCAGCCATCAGACAGACAACTATGGCTACACCTTC. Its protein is CASSHQTDNYGYTF.

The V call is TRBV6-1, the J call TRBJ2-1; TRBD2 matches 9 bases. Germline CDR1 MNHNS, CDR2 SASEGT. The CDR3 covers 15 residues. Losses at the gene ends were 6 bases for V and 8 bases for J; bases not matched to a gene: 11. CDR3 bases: TGTGCCAGCAGAAGATTAGCGGGGGCCCCTGATGAGCAGTTCTTC. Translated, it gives CASRRLAGAPDEQFF.

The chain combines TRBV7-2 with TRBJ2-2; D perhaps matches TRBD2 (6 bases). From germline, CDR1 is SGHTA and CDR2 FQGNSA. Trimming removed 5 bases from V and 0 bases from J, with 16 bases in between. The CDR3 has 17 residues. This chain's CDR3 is CASSPRLVSPNTGELFF. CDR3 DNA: TGTGCCAGCAGCCCTAGACTAGTGTCCCCGAACACCGGGGAGCTGTTTTTT.

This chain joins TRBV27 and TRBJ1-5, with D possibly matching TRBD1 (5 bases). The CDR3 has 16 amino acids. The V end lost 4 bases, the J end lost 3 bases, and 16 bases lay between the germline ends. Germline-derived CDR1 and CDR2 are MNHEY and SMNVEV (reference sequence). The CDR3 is CASSSLLGGVNQPQHF. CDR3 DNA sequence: TGTGCCAGCAGTTCCCTCTTAGGAGGGGTCAATCAGCCCCAGCATTTT.

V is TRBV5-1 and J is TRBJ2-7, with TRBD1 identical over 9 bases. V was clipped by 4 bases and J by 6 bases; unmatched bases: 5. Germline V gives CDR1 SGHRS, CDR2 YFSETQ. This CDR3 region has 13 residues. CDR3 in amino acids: CASSPDRGGEQYF. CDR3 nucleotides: TGCGCCAGCAGCCCGGACAGGGGCGGCGAGCAGTACTTC. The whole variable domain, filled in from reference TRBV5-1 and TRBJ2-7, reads KAGVTQTPRYLIKTRGQQVTLSCSPISGHRSVSWYQQTPGQGLQFLFEYFSETQRNKGNFPGRFSGRQFSNSRSEMNVSTLELGDSALYLCASSPDRGGEQYFGPGTRLTVT.

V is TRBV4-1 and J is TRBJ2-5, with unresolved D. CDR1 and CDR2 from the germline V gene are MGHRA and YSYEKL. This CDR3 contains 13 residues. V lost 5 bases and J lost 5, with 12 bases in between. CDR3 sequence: CASSRSEAETQYF. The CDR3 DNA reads TGCGCCAGCAGCAGATCAGAGGCGGAGACCCAGTACTTC.

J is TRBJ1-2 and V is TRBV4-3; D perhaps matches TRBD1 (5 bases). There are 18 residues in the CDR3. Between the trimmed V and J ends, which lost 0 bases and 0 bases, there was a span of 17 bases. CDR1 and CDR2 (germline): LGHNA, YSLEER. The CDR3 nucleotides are TGCGCCAGCAGCCAAGATATACGGACAAAGGCGACTAACTATGGCTACACCTTC. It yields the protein CASSQDIRTKATNYGYTF.

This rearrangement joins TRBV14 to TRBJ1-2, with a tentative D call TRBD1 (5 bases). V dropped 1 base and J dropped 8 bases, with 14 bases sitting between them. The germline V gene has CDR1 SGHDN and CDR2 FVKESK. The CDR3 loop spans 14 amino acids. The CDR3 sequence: CASSQVQGVVGYTF. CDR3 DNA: TGTGCCAGCAGCCAAGTTCAGGGCGTCGTCGGCTACACCTTC. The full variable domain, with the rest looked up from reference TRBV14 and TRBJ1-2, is EAGVTQFPSHSVIEKGQTVTLRCDPISGHDNLYWYRRVMGKEIKFLLHFVKESKQDESGMPNNRFLAERTGGTYSTLKVQPAELEDSGVYFCASSQVQGVVGYTFGSGTRLTVV.

In DNA form, the CDR3 reads TGTGCCAGCAGCCAGCTTAACCCCGGACAGGGATCGCCCCAGCATTTT. It is translated as CASSQLNPGQGSPQHF. The rearrangement uses TRBV7-2 and TRBJ1-5; 8 bases are shared with TRBD1. The length of the CDR3 is 16 residues. Germline CDR1 is SGHTA and CDR2 is FQGNSA. V gave up 5 bases and J gave up 9 bases; unmatched junction bases: 15.

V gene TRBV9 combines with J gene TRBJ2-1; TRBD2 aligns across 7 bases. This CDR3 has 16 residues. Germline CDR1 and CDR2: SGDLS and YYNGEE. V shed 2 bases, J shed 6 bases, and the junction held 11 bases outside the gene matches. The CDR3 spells CASSVSPSGIINEQFF. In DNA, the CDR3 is TGTGCCAGCAGCGTGAGCCCCAGCGGGATCATCAATGAGCAGTTCTTC.

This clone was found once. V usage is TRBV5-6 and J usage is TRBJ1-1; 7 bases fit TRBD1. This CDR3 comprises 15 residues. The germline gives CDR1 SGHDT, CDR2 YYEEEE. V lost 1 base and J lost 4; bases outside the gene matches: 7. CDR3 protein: CASSLLTPGGTEAFF. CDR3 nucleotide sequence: TGTGCCAGCAGCTTGCTAACACCAGGGGGCACTGAAGCTTTCTTT.

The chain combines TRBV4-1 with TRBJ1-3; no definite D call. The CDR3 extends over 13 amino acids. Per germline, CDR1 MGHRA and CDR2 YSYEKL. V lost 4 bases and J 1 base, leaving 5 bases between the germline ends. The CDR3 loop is CASSLSSGNTIYF. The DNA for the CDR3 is TGCGCCAGCAGCCTTTCGTCTGGAAACACCATATATTTT.

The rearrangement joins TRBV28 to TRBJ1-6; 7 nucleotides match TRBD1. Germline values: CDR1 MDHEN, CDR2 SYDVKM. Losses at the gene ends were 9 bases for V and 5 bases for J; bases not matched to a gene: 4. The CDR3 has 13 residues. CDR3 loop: CASEGANNSPLHF. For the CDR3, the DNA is TGTGCCAGTGAGGGGGCGAATAATTCACCCCTCCACTTT.

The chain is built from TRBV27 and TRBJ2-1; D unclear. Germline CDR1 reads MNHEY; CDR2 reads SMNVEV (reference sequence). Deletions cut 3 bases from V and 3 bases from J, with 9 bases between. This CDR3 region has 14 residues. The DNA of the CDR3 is TGTGCCAGCAGTTTCGCGGAGTTCTACAATGAGCAGTTCTTC. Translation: CASSFAEFYNEQFF.

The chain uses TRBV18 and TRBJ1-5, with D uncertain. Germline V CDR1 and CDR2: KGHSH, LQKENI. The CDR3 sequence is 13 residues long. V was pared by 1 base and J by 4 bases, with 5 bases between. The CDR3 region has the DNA TGTGCCAGCTCACCACAGGAGAATCAGCCCCAGCATTTT. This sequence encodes CASSPQENQPQHF.

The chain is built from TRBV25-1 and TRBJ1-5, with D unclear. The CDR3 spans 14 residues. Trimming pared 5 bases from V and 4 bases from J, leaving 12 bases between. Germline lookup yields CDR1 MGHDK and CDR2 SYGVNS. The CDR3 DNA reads TGTGCCAGCAGTCCGCGAGGGTCTAATCAGCCCCAGCATTTT. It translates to CASSPRGSNQPQHF.

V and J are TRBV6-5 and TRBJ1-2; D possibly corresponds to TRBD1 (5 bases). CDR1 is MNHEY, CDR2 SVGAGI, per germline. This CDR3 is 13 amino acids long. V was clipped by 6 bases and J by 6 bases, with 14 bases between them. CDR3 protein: CASSSRQIDGYTF. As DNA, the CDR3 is TGTGCCAGCAGCTCAAGACAGATCGATGGCTACACCTTC.

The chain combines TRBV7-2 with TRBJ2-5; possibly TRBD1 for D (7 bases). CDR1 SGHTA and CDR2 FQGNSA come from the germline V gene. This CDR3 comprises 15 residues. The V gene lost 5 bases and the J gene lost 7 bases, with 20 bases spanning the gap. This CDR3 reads CASSKPSGQGGTQYF. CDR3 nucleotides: TGTGCCAGCAGCAAACCTTCGGGGCAGGGGGGGACCCAGTACTTC. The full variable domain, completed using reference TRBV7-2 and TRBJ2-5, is GAGVSQSPSNKVTEKGKDVELRCDPISGHTALYWYRQSLGQGLEFLIYFQGNSAPDKSGLPSDRFSAERTGGSVSTLTIQRTQQEDSAVYLCASSKPSGQGGTQYFGPGTRLLVL.

CDR3: CASSRRLAGAQETQYF. CDR3 nucleotide sequence: TGTGCCAGCAGTCGCCGACTAGCGGGAGCACAAGAGACCCAGTACTTC. V and J are TRBV2 and TRBJ2-5; 12 bases are a match to TRBD2. This CDR3 comprises 16 residues. Trimming cost V 5 bases and J 2 bases; bases outside gene matches: 6. CDR1 is SNHLY and CDR2 is FYNNEI in the germline V gene.

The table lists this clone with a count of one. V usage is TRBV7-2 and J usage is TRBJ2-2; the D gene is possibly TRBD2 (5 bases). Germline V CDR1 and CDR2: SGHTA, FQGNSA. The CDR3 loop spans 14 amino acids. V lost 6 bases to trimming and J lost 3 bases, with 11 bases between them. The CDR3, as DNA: TGTGCCAGCAGATCATCTAGCCACACCGGGGAGCTGTTTTTT. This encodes CASRSSSHTGELFF.

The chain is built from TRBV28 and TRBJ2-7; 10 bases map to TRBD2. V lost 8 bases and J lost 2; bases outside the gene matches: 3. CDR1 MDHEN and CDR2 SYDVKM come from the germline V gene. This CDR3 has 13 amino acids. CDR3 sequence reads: CASRTSGPYEQYF. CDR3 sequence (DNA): TGTGCCAGCCGGACTAGCGGACCCTACGAGCAGTACTTC.

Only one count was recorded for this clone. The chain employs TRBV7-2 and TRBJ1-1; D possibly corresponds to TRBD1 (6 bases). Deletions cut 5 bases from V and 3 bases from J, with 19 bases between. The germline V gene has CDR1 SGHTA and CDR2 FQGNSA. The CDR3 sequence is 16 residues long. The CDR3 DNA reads TGTGCCAGCAGCCCCATGCGGGGGGCTTTTGACACTGAAGCTTTCTTT. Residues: CASSPMRGAFDTEAFF.

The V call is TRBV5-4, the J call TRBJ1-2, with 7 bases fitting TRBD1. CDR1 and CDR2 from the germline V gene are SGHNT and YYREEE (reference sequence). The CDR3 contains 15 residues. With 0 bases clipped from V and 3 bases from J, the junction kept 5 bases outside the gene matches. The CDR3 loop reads CASSLDRGFDYGYTF. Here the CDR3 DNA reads TGTGCCAGCAGCTTGGACAGGGGATTCGACTATGGCTACACCTTC.

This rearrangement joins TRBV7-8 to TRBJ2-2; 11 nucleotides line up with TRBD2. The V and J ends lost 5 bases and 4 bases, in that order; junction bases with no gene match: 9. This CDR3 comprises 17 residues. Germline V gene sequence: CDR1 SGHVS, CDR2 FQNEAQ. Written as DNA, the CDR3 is TGTGCCAGCAGCCCTAGACTAGCGGGAACCCTCACCGGGGAGCTGTTTTTT. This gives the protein CASSPRLAGTLTGELFF.

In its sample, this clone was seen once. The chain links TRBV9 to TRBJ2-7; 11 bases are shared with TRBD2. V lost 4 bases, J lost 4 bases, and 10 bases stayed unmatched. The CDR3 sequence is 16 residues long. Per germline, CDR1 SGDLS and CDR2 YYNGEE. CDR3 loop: CASSPDSGGASYEQYF. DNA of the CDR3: TGTGCCAGCAGCCCAGATAGCGGGGGGGCGTCTTACGAGCAGTACTTC.

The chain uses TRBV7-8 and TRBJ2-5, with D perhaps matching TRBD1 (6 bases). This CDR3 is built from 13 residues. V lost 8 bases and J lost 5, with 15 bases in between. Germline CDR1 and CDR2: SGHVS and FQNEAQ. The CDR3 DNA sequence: TGTGCCAGCCAGGGGCCGTTAGGGGAGACCCAGTACTTC. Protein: CASQGPLGETQYF. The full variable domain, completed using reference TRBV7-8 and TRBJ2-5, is GAGVSQSPRYKVAKRGQDVALRCDPISGHVSLFWYQQALGQGPEFLTYFQNEAQLDKSGLPSDRFFAERPEGSVSTLKIQRTQQEDSAVYLCASQGPLGETQYFGPGTRLLVL.

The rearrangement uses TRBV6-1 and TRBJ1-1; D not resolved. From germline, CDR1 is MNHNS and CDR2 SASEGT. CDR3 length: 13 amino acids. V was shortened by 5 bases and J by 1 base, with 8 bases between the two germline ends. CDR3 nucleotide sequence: TGTGCCAGCAGTCAACAGAAGAACACTGAAGCTTTCTTT. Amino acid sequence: CASSQQKNTEAFF.

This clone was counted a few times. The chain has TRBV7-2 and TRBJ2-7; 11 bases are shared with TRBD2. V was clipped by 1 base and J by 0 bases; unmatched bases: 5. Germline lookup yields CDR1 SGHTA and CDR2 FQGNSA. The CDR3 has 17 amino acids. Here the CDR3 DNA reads TGTGCCAGCAGCTTAGTGGGAACTAGCGGGAGCTCCTACGAGCAGTACTTC. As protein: CASSLVGTSGSSYEQYF.

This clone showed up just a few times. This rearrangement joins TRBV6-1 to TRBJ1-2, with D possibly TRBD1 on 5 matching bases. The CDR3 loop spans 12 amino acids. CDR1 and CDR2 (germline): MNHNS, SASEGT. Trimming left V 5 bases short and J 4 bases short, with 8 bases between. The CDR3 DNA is TGTGCCAGCAGTTTGGGACTCTATGGCTACACCTTC. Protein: CASSLGLYGYTF.

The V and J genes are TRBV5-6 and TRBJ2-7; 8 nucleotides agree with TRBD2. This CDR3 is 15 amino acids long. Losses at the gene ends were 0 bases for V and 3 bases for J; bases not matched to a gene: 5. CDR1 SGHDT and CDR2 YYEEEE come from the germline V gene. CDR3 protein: CASSLGTSNFYEQYF. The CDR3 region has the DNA TGTGCCAGCAGCTTGGGGACTAGCAACTTCTACGAGCAGTACTTC. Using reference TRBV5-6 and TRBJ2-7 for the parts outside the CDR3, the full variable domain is DAGVTQSPTHLIKTRGQQVTLRCSPKSGHDTVSWYQQALGQGPQFIFQYYEEEERQRGNFPDRFSGHQFPNYSSELNVNALLLGDSALYLCASSLGTSNFYEQYFGPGTRLTVT.

The CDR3 DNA is TGTGCCAGCAGGGGAGCACGGAAGTATGACGAGCAGTACTTC. Translation: CASRGARKYDEQYF. The chain employs TRBV2 and TRBJ2-7, with D perhaps matching TRBD2 (5 bases). The ends were cut back, 6 bases at V and 5 bases at J, with 17 bases in the middle. Germline CDR1 reads SNHLY; CDR2 reads FYNNEI. The CDR3 extends over 14 amino acids.